The source of this T cell receptor beta chain is a study of cytomegalovirus exposure and HLA in healthy donors. The table came from immunoSEQ multiplex PCR; TCRdb's copy has only in-frame clones and leaves some out. The sample holds 75,000 to 90,000 clones, 90% to 95% seen once. With respect to this clone: As yet, its antigen is unknown.

Study observations and caveats: According to a subsequent analysis, TCR clusters identified in the first cohort showed a tendency to co-occur across the approximately 130 validation repertoires. In vitro confirmation showed three CMV-associated chains to be CMV antigen specific.

V was pared by 5 bases and J by 6 bases, with 3 bases of the junction left unmatched. The CDR3 loop spans 12 amino acids. Germline V gene lookup returns CDR1 SEHNR and CDR2 FQNEAQ (reference sequence). The V and J genes are TRBV7-9 and TRBJ1-2, with 7 bases identical to TRBD1. Sequencing was carried out using PBMCs. This clonotype was obtained from a woman under 30 in good health and CMV-seronegative. The CDR3 region is CASSPRGDGYTF. CDR3 coding DNA: TGTGCCAGCAGCCCCAGGGGGGATGGCTACACCTTC.